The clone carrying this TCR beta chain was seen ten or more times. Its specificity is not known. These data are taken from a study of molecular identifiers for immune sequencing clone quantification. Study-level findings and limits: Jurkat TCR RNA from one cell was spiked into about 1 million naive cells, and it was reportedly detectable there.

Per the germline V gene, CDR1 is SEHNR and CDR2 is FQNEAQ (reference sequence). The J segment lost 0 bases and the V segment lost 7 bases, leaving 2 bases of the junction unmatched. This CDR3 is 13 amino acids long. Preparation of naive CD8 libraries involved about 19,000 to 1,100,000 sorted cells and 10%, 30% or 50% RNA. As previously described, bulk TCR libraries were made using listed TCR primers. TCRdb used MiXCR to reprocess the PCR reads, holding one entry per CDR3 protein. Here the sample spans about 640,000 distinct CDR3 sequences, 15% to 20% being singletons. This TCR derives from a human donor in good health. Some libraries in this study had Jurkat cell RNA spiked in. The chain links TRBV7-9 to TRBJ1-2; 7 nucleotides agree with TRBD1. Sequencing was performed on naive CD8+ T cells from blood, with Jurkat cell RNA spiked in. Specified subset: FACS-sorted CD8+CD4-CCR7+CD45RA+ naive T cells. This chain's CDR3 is CASTGTANYGYTF. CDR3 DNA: TGTGCCAGCACCGGGACAGCTAACTATGGCTACACCTTC.